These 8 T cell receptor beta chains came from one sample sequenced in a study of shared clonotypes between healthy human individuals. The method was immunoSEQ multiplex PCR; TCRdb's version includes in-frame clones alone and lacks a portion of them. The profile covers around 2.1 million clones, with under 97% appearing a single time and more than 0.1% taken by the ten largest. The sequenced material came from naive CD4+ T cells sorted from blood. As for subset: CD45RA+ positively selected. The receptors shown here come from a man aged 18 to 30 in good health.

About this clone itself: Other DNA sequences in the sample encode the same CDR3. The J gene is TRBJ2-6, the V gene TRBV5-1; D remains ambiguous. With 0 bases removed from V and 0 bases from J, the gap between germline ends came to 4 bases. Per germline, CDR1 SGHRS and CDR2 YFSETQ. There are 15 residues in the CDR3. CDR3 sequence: CASSLGDSGANVLTF. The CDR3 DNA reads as TGCGCCAGCAGCTTGGGAGACTCTGGGGCCAACGTCCTGACTTTC.

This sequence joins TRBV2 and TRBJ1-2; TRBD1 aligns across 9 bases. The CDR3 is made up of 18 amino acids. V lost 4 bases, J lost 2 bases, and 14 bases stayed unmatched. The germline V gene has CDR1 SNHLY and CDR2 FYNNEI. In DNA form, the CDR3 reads TGTGCCAGCAGTGTTTCCGGGACAGGGTTAAATTCGAACTATGGCTACACCTTC. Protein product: CASSVSGTGLNSNYGYTF.

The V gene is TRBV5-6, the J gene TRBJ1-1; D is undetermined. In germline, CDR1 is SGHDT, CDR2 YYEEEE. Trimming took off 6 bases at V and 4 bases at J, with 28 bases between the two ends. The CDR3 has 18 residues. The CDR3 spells CASTYRHRGPGLLTEAFF. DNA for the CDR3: TGTGCCAGCACTTATCGCCACCGAGGGCCCGGTCTCCTCACTGAAGCTTTCTTT.

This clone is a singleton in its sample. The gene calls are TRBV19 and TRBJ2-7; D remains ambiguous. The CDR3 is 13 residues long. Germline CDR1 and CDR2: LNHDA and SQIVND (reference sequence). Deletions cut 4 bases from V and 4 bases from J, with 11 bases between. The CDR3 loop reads CASSTRNRYEQYF. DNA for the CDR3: TGTGCCAGTAGTACAAGAAACCGATACGAGCAGTACTTC.

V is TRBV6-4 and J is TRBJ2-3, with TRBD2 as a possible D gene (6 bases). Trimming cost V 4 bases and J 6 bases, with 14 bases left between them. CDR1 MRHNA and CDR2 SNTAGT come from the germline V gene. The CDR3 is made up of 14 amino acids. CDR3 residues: CASSAGEGWDTQYF. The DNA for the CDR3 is TGTGCCAGCAGTGCGGGAGAGGGTTGGGATACGCAGTATTTT.

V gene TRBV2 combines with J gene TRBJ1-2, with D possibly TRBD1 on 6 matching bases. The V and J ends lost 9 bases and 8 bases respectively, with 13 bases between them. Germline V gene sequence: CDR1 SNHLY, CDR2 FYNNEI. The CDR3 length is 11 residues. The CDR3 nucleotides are TGTGCCAGTTCAGGGGCGAGGGGCTACACCTTC. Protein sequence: CASSGARGYTF.

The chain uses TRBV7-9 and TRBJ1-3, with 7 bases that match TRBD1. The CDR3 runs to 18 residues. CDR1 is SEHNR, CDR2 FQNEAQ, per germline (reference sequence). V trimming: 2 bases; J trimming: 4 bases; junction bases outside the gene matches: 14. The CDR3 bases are TGTGCCAGCAGCTTATCAGACAGGGTAGGATTCCTCGGAAACACCATATATTTT. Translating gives CASSLSDRVGFLGNTIYF.

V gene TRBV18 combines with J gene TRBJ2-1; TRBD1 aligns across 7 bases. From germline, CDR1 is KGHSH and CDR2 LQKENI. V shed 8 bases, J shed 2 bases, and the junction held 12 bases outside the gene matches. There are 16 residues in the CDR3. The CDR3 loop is CASLEAQGGAYNEQFF. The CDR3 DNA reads TGTGCCAGCCTTGAGGCGCAAGGGGGCGCCTACAATGAGCAGTTCTTC.